This note documents a single T cell receptor (beta chain) sequence. The table came from immunoSEQ multiplex PCR; TCRdb's copy has only in-frame clones and leaves some out. The sample carries over 30,000 clones, 85% to 90% recorded once. This entry comes from a study of blood T cell repertoires in COVID-19. Study at large: The cDNA or gDNA used as material had been derived from T cells, B-cell-depleted T cells, or PBMCs.

The sequenced sample was peripheral blood. The receptor was isolated from a man between 65 and 85 years old with active COVID-19.

The CDR3 coding sequence is TGTGCCAGCAGCACCGGGACAGATCCTAAACAGTTCTTC. It specifies CASSTGTDPKQFF. J is TRBJ2-1 and V is TRBV7-2; 7 bases agree with TRBD1. The CDR3 loop spans 13 amino acids. Looked up from germline, CDR1 is SGHTA and CDR2 is FQGNSA. V lost 5 bases, J lost 13 bases, and 11 bases stayed unmatched.